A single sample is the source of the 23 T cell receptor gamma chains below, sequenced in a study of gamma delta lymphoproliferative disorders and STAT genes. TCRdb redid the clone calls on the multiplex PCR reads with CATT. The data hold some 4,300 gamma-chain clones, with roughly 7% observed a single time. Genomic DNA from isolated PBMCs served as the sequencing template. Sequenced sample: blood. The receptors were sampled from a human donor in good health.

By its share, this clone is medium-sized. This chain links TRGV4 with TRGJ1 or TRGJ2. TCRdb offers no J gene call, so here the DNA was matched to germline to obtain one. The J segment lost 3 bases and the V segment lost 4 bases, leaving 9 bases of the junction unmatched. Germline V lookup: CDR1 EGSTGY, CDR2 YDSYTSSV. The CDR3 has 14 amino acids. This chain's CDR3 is CATWDVESYYKKLF. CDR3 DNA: TGTGCCACCTGGGACGTAGAGTCTTATTATAAGAAACTCTTT.

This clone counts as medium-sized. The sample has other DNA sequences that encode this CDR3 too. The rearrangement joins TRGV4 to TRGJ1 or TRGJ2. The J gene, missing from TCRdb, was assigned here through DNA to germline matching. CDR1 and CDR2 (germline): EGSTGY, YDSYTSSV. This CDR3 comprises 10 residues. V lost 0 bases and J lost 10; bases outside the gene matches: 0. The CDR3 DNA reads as TGTGCCACCTGGGATGGGAAGAAACTCTTT. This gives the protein CATWDGKKLF.

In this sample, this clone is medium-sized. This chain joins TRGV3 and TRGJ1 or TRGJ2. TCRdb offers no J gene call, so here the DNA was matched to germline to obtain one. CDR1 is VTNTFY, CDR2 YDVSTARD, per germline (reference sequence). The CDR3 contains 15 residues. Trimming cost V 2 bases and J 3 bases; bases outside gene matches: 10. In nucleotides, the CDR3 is TGTGCCACCTGGGACACGGGATCGGGTTATTATAAGAAACTCTTT. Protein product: CATWDTGSGYYKKLF.

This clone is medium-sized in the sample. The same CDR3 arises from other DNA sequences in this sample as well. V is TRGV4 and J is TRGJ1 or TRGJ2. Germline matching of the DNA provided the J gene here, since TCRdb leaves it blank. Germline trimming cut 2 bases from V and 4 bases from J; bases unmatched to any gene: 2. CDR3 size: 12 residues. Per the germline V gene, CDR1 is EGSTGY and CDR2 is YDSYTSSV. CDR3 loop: CATWDVYYKKLF. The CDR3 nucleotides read TGTGCCACCTGGGATGTATATTATAAGAAACTCTTT.

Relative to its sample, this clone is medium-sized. The CDR3 region is CATWDGPSFHYKKLF. The CDR3 region has the DNA TGTGCCACCTGGGATGGGCCAAGCTTTCATTATAAGAAACTCTTT. This chain links TRGV4 with TRGJ1 or TRGJ2. Because TCRdb records no J gene, it was assigned here through a match of the DNA to germline. CDR1 is EGSTGY and CDR2 is YDSYTSSV in the germline V gene. Germline trimming cut 0 bases from V and 5 bases from J; bases unmatched to any gene: 10. CDR3 length: 15 amino acids.

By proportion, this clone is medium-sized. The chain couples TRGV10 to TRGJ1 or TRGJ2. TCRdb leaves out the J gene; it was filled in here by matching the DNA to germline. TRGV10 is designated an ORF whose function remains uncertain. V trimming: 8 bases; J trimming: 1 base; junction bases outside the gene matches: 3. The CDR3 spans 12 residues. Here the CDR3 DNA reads TGTGCTGCGTGGGATAATTATTATAAGAAACTCTTT. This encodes CAAWDNYYKKLF.

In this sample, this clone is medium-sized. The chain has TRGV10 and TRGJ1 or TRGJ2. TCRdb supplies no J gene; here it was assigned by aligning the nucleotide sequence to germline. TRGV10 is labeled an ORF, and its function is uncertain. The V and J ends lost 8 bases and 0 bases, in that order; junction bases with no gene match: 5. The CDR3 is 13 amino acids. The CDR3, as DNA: TGTGCTGCGTGGGACATGAATTATTATAAGAAACTCTTT. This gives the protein CAAWDMNYYKKLF.

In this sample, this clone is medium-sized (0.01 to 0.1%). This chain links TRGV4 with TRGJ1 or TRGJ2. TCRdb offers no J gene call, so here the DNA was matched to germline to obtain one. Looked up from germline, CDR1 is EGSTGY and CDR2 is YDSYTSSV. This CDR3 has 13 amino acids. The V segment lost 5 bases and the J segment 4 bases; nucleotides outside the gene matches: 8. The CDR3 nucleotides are TGTGCCACCTGGGTTGTCCCCTATTATAAGAAACTCTTT. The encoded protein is CATWVVPYYKKLF.

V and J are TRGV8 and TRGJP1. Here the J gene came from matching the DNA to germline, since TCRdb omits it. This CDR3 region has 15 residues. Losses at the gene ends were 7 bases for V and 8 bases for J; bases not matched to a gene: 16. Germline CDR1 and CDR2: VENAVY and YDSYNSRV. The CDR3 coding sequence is TGTGCCACCTGCCCTGGGATAGGGGGGGGTTGGTTCAAGATATTT. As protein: CATCPGIGGGWFKIF.

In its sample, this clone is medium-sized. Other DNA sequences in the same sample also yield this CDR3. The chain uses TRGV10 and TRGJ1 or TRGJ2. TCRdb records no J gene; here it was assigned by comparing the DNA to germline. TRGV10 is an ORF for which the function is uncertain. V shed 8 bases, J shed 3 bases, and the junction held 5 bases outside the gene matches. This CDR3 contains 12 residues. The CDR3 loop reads CAAWALYYKKLF. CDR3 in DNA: TGTGCTGCGTGGGCTCTTTATTATAAGAAACTCTTT.

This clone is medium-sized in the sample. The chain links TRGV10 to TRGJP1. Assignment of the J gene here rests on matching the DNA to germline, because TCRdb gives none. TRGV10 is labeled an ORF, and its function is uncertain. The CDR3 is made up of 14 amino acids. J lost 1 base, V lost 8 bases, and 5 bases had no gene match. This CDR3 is CAAWDPTTGWFKIF. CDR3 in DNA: TGTGCTGCGTGGGACCCTACCACTGGTTGGTTCAAGATATTT.

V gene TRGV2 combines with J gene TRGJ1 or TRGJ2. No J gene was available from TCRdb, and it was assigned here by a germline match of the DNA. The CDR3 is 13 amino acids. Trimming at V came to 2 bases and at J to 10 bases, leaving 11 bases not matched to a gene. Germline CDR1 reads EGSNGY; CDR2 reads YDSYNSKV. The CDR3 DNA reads TGTGCCACCTGGGACGCCCCGGACTTAAAGAAACTCTTT. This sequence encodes CATWDAPDLKKLF.

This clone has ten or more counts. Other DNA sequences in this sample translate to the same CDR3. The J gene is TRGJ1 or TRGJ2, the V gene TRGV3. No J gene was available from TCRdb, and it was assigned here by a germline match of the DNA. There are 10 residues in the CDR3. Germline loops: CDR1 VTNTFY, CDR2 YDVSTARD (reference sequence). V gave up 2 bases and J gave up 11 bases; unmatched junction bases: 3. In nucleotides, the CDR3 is TGTGCCACCTGGGACAAAGAGAAACTCTTT. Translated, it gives CATWDKEKLF.

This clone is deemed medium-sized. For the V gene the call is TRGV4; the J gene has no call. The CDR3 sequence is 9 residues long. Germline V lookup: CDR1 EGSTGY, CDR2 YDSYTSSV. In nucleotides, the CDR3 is TGTGCCACCTGGGATGGGATCCTCTTT. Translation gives CATWDGILF.

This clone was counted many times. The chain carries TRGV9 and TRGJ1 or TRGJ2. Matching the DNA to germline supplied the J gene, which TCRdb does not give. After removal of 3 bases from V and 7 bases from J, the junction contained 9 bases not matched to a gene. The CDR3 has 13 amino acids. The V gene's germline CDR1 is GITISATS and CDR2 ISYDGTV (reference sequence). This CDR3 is CALWEPVGYKKLF. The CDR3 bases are TGTGCCTTGTGGGAGCCGGTGGGATATAAGAAACTCTTT.

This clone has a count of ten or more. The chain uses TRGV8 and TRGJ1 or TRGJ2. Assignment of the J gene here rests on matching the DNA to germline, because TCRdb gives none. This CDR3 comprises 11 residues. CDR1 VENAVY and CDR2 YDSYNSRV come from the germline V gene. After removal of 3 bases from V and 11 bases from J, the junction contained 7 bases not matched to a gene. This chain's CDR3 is CATWDPLEKLF. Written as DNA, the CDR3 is TGTGCCACCTGGGATCCTTTGGAGAAACTCTTT.

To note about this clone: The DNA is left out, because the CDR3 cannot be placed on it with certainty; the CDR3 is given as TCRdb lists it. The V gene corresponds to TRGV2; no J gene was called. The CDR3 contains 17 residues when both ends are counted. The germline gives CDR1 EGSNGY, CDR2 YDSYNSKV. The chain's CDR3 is CATWDGPGNSLAVEQHF.

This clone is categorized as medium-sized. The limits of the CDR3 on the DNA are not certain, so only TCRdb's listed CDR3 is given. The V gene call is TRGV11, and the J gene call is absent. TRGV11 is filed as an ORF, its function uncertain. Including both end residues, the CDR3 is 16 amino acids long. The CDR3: CTTVPAGLGTEGSKLF.

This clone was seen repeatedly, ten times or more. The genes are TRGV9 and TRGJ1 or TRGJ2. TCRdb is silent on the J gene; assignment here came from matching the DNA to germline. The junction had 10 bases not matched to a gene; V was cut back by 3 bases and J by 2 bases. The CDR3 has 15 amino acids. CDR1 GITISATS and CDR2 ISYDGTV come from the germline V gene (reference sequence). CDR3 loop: CALWESGKDYYKKLF. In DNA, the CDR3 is TGTGCCTTGTGGGAGTCTGGAAAGGATTATTATAAGAAACTCTTT.

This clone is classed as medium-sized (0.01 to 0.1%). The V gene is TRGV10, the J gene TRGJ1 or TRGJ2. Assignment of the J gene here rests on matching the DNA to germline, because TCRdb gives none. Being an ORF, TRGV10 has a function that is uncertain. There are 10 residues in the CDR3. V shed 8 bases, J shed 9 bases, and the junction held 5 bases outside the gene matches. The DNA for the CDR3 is TGTGCTGCGTGGGTCGTTAAGAAACTCTTT. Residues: CAAWVVKKLF.

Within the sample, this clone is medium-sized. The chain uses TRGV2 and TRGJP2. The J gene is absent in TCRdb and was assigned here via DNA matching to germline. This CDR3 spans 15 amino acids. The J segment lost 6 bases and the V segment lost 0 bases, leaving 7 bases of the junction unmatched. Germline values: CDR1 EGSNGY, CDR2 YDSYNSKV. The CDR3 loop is CATWDGLGGDWIKTF. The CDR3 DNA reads TGTGCCACCTGGGACGGGCTAGGCGGTGATTGGATCAAGACGTTT.

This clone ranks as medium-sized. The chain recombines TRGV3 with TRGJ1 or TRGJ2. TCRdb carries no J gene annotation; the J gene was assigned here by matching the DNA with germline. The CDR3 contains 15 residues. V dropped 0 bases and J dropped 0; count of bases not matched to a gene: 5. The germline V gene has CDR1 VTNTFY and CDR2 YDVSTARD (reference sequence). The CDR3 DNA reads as TGTGCCACCTGGGACAGGCCGGAGAATTATTATAAGAAACTCTTT. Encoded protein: CATWDRPENYYKKLF.

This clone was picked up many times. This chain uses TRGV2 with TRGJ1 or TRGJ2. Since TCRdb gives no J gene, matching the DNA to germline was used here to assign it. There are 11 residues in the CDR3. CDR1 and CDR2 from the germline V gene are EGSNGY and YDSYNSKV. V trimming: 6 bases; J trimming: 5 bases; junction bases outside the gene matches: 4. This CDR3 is CATWSHYKKLF. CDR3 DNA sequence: TGTGCCACCTGGAGTCATTATAAGAAACTCTTT.